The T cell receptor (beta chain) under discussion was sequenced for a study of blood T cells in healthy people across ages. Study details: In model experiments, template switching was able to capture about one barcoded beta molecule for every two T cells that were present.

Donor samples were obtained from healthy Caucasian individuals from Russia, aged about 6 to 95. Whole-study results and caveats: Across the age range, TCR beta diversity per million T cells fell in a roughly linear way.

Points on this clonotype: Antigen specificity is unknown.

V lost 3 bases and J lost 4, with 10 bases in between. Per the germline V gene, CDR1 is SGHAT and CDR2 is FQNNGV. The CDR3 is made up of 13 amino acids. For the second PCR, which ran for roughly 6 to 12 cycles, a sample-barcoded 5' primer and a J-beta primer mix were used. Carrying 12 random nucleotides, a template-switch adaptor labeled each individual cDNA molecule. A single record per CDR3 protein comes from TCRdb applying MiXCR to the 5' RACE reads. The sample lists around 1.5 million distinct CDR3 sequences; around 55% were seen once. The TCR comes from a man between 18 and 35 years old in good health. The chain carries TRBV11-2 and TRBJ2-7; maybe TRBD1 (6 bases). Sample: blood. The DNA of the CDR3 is TGTGCCAGCAGCTTGCACACAGGGTACGAGCAGTACTTC. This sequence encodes CASSLHTGYEQYF.